The sequence of this T cell receptor beta chain was determined in a study of T cells after yellow fever vaccination. Study-wide background: Fractions low in cell number were prepared with SMART-Seq v4 Ultra Low Input. Findings and caveats of the study: Abundant clonotypes from the bulk population could have been carried over as contaminants into FACS-sorted repertoires. Subsequent to the booster, the majority of primary-vaccination clones reappeared (under 98% CD4, 70% to 90% CD8).

Conversion of TCR transcripts into cDNA relied on 5'RACE template switching, which added a universal primer site and UMIs. TCRdb reprocessed the 5' RACE reads via MiXCR and lists one record per CDR3 protein. The sample has 250,000 or so distinct CDR3 sequences, more than 3.5% seen once. This CDR3 comprises 11 residues. V lost 6 bases and J lost 2, with 4 bases in between. CDR1 SGHRS and CDR2 YFSETQ come from the germline V gene. This clonotype appeared many times. The antigen remains undetermined. This specimen consisted of PBMCs, obtained 15 days after the yellow fever booster vaccination. This clonotype originated in a man younger than 30 who received the YFV17D yellow fever vaccine. The J gene is TRBJ2-3, the V gene TRBV5-1; D gene uncertain. The CDR3 is CASTNTDTQYF. CDR3 in DNA: TGCGCCAGCACCAACACAGATACGCAGTATTTT. Variable domain in full (rest from reference TRBV5-1 and TRBJ2-3): KAGVTQTPRYLIKTRGQQVTLSCSPISGHRSVSWYQQTPGQGLQFLFEYFSETQRNKGNFPGRFSGRQFSNSRSEMNVSTLELGDSALYLCASTNTDTQYFGPGTRLTVL.